The next 21 T cell receptor beta chains were all read from a single sample in a study of blood T cell repertoires in COVID-19. The assay was immunoSEQ multiplex PCR, and TCRdb's table has in-frame clones only and misses some. The data show about 68,000 clones, more than 65% seen once. The source material was peripheral blood. The receptors shown here come from a woman between 50 and 59 years old with acute or convalescent COVID-19.

The CDR3, as DNA: TGTGCCAGCAGTGCCCAGGGGGCGCGGGGAAACACCATATATTTT. Its protein is CASSAQGARGNTIYF. The rearrangement joins TRBV6-4 to TRBJ1-3, with 8 bases identical to TRBD1. The germline V gene has CDR1 MRHNA and CDR2 SNTAGT. The CDR3 runs 15 residues. Trimming took 4 bases from V and 4 from J; bases not matched to a gene: 6.

This sequence joins TRBV15 and TRBJ2-1; 8 nucleotides match TRBD1. Germline V gene data show CDR1 as LNHNV and CDR2 as YYDKDF (reference sequence). The CDR3 length is 17 residues. V shed 0 bases, J shed 4 bases, and the junction held 8 bases outside the gene matches. The CDR3 nucleotides read TGTGCCACCAGCAGAGATGCCCAGGGGGCCCCTTACAATGAGCAGTTCTTC. It codes for CATSRDAQGAPYNEQFF.

The table lists this clone with a count of one. J is TRBJ2-7 and V is TRBV15; perhaps TRBD2 as D (6 bases). This CDR3 has 13 residues. The germline V gene has CDR1 LNHNV and CDR2 YYDKDF (reference sequence). Trimming stripped 3 bases from V and 5 bases from J, with 11 bases between. The CDR3 DNA follows: TGTGCCACCAGCAGGTCTACTAGCAACGAGCAGTACTTC. Residues: CATSRSTSNEQYF.

CDR3 region: CASSLLMTEAFF. As DNA, the CDR3 is TGTGCCAGCAGCTTATTAATGACTGAAGCTTTCTTT. The rearrangement links TRBV7-8 to TRBJ1-1, with D unclear. The CDR3 is 12 residues long. Germline loops: CDR1 SGHVS, CDR2 FQNEAQ. V dropped 2 bases and J dropped 5 bases, with 6 bases sitting between them.

The CDR3 nucleotides read TGTGCCAGCATAGGGGCAACTAATGAAAAACTGTTTTTT. Protein product: CASIGATNEKLFF. The genes are TRBV28 and TRBJ1-4; weak D call: TRBD1 (5 bases). CDR1 MDHEN and CDR2 SYDVKM come from the germline V gene. The ends were cut back, 7 bases at V and 0 bases at J, with 6 bases in the middle. CDR3 size: 13 residues.

This clone has only one observation. The chain is built from TRBV2 and TRBJ1-2, with 9 bases matching TRBD1. Losses at the gene ends were 8 bases for V and 4 bases for J; bases not matched to a gene: 8. CDR3 length: 14 amino acids. Germline CDR1 is SNHLY and CDR2 is FYNNEI. The chain's CDR3 is CASRLGQGPYGYTF. In DNA, the CDR3 is TGTGCCAGCCGCCTGGGACAGGGTCCCTATGGCTACACCTTC. Together with reference TRBV2 and TRBJ1-2, the CDR3 gives the full variable domain: EPEVTQTPSHQVTQMGQEVILRCVPISNHLYFYWYRQILGQKVEFLVSFYNNEISEKSEIFDDQFSVERPDGSNFTLKIRSTKLEDSAMYFCASRLGQGPYGYTFGSGTRLTVV.

As concerns this clone: One junction end disagrees with the germline gene, perhaps due to a read error. CDR3 residues: CASNGHLNQPQHF. DNA for the CDR3: TGTGCGAGCAATGGGCATCTCAATCAGCCCCAGCATTTT. The V gene is TRBV28, the J gene TRBJ1-5; D uncertain. The CDR3 covers 13 residues. CDR1 is MDHEN and CDR2 is SYDVKM in the germline V gene.

The chain couples TRBV7-9 to TRBJ1-6, with D maybe TRBD1 (6 bases). The ends were cut back, 1 base at V and 5 bases at J, with 9 bases in the middle. Germline V CDR1 and CDR2: SEHNR, FQNEAQ (reference sequence). This CDR3 is 15 amino acids long. The CDR3 loop is CASSLGWTDNSPLHF. DNA for the CDR3: TGTGCCAGCAGCTTAGGCTGGACAGATAATTCACCCCTCCACTTT.

The rearrangement links TRBV4-1 to TRBJ2-2; no firm D call. Trimming pared 3 bases from V and 1 base from J, leaving 9 bases between. The CDR3 runs 15 residues. Germline CDR1 MGHRA, CDR2 YSYEKL. The CDR3 DNA sequence: TGCGCCAGCAGCCAGAATAGCAGGAACACCGGGGAGCTGTTTTTT. Protein: CASSQNSRNTGELFF.

A single count supports this clone. The chain recombines TRBV7-2 with TRBJ2-5, with 9 bases that match TRBD2. Losses at the gene ends were 5 bases for V and 2 bases for J; bases not matched to a gene: 6. CDR1 is SGHTA, CDR2 FQGNSA, per germline. The CDR3 consists of 15 residues. The CDR3 coding sequence is TGTGCCAGCAGCCGCCAGACTAGCGGACAAGAGACCCAGTACTTC. Translation gives CASSRQTSGQETQYF.

This chain links TRBV19 with TRBJ2-3; maybe TRBD1 (5 bases). The germline V gene has CDR1 LNHDA and CDR2 SQIVND (reference sequence). The CDR3 length is 15 residues. Trimming removed 7 bases at V and 4 bases at J, with 18 bases between. DNA of the CDR3: TGTGCCAGTATGGGATGGCTAGGGGCCGCAGATACGCAGTATTTT. Translated, it gives CASMGWLGAADTQYF. The full variable domain, rest sourced from reference TRBV19 and TRBJ2-3, is DGGITQSPKYLFRKEGQNVTLSCEQNLNHDAMYWYRQDPGQGLRLIYYSQIVNDFQKGDIAEGYSVSREKKESFPLTVTSAQKNPTAFYLCASMGWLGAADTQYFGPGTRLTVL.

This clone was counted only a few times. The identical CDR3 is also encoded by other nucleotide sequences in the sample. The chain couples TRBV19 to TRBJ1-1; 7 nucleotides match TRBD1. With 6 bases clipped from V and 1 base from J, the junction kept 2 bases outside the gene matches. CDR3 size: 13 residues. Germline lookup yields CDR1 LNHDA and CDR2 SQIVND (reference sequence). CDR3 sequence (DNA): TGTGCCAGTAGCCGGACAGGGAACACTGAAGCTTTCTTT. Protein sequence: CASSRTGNTEAFF. Full variable domain (missing parts from reference TRBV19 and TRBJ1-1): DGGITQSPKYLFRKEGQNVTLSCEQNLNHDAMYWYRQDPGQGLRLIYYSQIVNDFQKGDIAEGYSVSREKKESFPLTVTSAQKNPTAFYLCASSRTGNTEAFFGQGTRLTVV.

Concerning this clone: One end of the junction does not line up with germline, which may come from a read error. The chain links TRBV6-1 to TRBJ1-2; D gene ambiguous. This CDR3 contains 12 residues. Germline V gene lookup returns CDR1 MNHNS and CDR2 SASEGT. The DNA of the CDR3 is TGTGCCAGCAGTGATGCTAAGTATGGCTACACCTTC. Translated: CASSDAKYGYTF.

The chain carries TRBV9 and TRBJ1-6; TRBD1 is a possible D gene (5 bases). Deletions cut 4 bases from V and 10 bases from J, with 15 bases between. The CDR3 has 14 residues. In germline, CDR1 is SGDLS, CDR2 YYNGEE. For the CDR3, the DNA is TGTGCCAGCAGCTCCGGATCCGGGGGATCACCCCTCCACTTT. Protein product: CASSSGSGGSPLHF.

Notes on this clone: Other nucleotide sequences in the sample specify the same CDR3. This chain uses TRBV3-1 (or the pseudogene TRBV3-2) with TRBJ2-3, with no clear D. Germline-derived CDR1 and CDR2 are LGHDT and YNNKEL (reference sequence). The CDR3 covers 13 residues. V lost 2 bases and J 0 bases, leaving 3 bases between the germline ends. The DNA for the CDR3 is TGTGCCAGCAGCCAACTTAGCACAGATACGCAGTATTTT. This sequence encodes CASSQLSTDTQYF.

The chain is built from TRBV5-1 and TRBJ2-1; a possible D gene is TRBD2 (6 bases). V lost 3 bases and J 9 bases, leaving 22 bases between the germline ends. Germline V gene sequence: CDR1 SGHRS, CDR2 YFSETQ. The CDR3 has 16 amino acids. This chain's CDR3 is CASSSGVGGPWGEQFF. Here the CDR3 DNA reads TGCGCCAGCAGCTCCGGGGTGGGGGGACCCTGGGGTGAGCAGTTCTTC.

This clone occurred a few times. This sequence joins TRBV9 and TRBJ2-7, with D possibly TRBD2 on 6 matching bases. The CDR3 covers 12 residues. Germline CDR1 SGDLS, CDR2 YYNGEE. The CDR3, as DNA: TGTGGGGAGGTTGAGGTTTCCTACGAGCAGTACTTC. Encoded protein: CGEVEVSYEQYF.

The chain carries TRBV29-1 and TRBJ1-3; D is unclear. The V end lost 0 bases, the J end lost 0 bases, and 15 bases lay between the germline ends. This CDR3 comprises 17 residues. Germline-derived CDR1 and CDR2 are SQVTM and ANQGSEA. CDR3: CSVEDLHQGASGNTIYF. CDR3 DNA sequence: TGCAGCGTTGAAGATCTTCATCAAGGAGCCTCTGGAAACACCATATATTTT.

The rearrangement joins TRBV6-5 to TRBJ2-1; 9 bases are a match to TRBD2. Germline assignment: CDR1 MNHEY and CDR2 SVGAGI. The ends lost 0 bases at V and 8 bases at J; junction bases unmatched: 5. This CDR3 comprises 15 residues. CDR3 protein: CASSYSGLALDEQFF. CDR3 nucleotides: TGTGCCAGCAGTTACTCCGGACTAGCGCTCGATGAGCAGTTCTTC.

The J gene is TRBJ1-2, the V gene TRBV19; unclear D gene. The germline V gene has CDR1 LNHDA and CDR2 SQIVND (reference sequence). CDR3 length: 13 amino acids. V lost 1 base to trimming and J lost 5 bases, with 8 bases between them. CDR3 in DNA: TGTGCCAGTAGTATAGGGGAGGGATATGGCTACACCTTC. It codes for CASSIGEGYGYTF. Filled out from reference TRBV19 and TRBJ1-2, the complete variable domain reads DGGITQSPKYLFRKEGQNVTLSCEQNLNHDAMYWYRQDPGQGLRLIYYSQIVNDFQKGDIAEGYSVSREKKESFPLTVTSAQKNPTAFYLCASSIGEGYGYTFGSGTRLTVV.

The rearrangement links TRBV5-1 to TRBJ2-1; 8 positions agree with TRBD2. Germline V gene lookup returns CDR1 SGHRS and CDR2 YFSETQ. V dropped 4 bases and J dropped 6; count of bases not matched to a gene: 6. The CDR3 is 14 amino acids. DNA for the CDR3: TGCGCCAGCAGCCCCGACCGGGGGGGCAATGAGCAGTTCTTC. Protein product: CASSPDRGGNEQFF.